This T cell receptor beta chain was observed in a study of tumor and adjacent non-tumor tissue in lung cancer. The overall study: There were around 11 adenocarcinoma, a couple of squamous cell carcinoma and 1 small cell lung cancer cases. The patients, roughly 10 men and a handful of women, were roughly 30 to 76 with stage I to III disease. Findings and caveats of the study: TCR diversity was significantly greater in tumor than normal lung tissue. Normal lung showed higher cumulative top 100 clone frequency than tumor.

By its share, this clonotype is medium-sized (0.01 to 0.1%). What it recognizes is unknown. The library came from three nested PCR rounds adapted from ARM-PCR protocols. MiXCR, applied by TCRdb to the multiplex PCR reads, yields one record per CDR3 protein. The sample records nearly 50,000 distinct CDR3 sequences, more than 55% being singletons. This sample's RNA came from whole unsorted tissue. The normal lung tissue was taken more than 3 cm from the tumor edge. V was pared by 0 bases and J by 5 bases, with 22 bases between. This CDR3 spans 18 amino acids. CDR1 WNHNN and CDR2 SYGVQD come from the germline V gene (reference sequence).

The origin of this receptor is a woman between 70 and 85 years old with non-small cell lung cancer. Material for sequencing was distant non-tumor lung tissue. The chain joins TRBV10-1 to TRBJ2-5; D perhaps matches TRBD1 (6 bases). CDR3 residues: CASSESSCDRSPGETQYF. CDR3 coding DNA: TGCGCCAGCAGTGAGTCGAGCTGCGACAGGTCCCCAGGGGAGACCCAGTACTTC.